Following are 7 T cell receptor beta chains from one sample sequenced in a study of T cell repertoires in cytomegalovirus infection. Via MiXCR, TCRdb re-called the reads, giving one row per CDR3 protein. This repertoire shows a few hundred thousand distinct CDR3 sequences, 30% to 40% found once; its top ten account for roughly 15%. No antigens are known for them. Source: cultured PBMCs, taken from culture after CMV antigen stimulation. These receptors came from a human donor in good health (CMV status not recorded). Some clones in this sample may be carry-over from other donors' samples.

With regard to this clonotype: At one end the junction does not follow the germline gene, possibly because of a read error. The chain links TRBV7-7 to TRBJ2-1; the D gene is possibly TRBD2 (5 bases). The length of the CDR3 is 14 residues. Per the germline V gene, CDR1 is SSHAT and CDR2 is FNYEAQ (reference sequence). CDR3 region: CASSYSEGYNEQFF. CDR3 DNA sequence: TGTGCTAGCAGCTATAGCGAGGGATACAATGAGCAGTTCTTC. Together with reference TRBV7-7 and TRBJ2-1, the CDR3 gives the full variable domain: GAGVSQSPRYKVTKRGQDVTLRCDPISSHATLYWYQQALGQGPEFLTYFNYEAQPDKSGLPSDRFSAERPEGSISTLTIQRTEQRDSAMYRCASSYSEGYNEQFFGPGTRLTVL.

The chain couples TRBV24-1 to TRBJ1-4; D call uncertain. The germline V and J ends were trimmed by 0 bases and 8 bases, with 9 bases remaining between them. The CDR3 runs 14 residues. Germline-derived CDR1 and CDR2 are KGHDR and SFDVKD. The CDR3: CATSDLGEGEKLFF. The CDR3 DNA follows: TGTGCCACCAGTGATTTGGGCGAAGGGGAAAAACTGTTTTTT.

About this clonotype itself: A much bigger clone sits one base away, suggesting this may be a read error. The CDR3 DNA is TGTGCCAGCAGTTATCTCCACGAGCAGTACTTC. Encoded protein: CASSYLHEQYF. The rearrangement uses TRBV6-2 or TRBV6-3 and TRBJ2-7; D remains unclear. This CDR3 has 11 amino acids. Between the trimmed V and J ends, which lost 3 bases and 5 bases, there was a span of 5 bases. CDR1 is MNHEY, CDR2 SVGEGT, per germline.

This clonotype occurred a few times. The CDR3 nucleotides are TGTGCCAGCAGCCATCTACAGGGCACGACTGAAGCTTTCTTT. Its translation is CASSHLQGTTEAFF. The V call is TRBV14, the J call TRBJ1-1, with D possibly TRBD1 on 6 matching bases. The length of the CDR3 is 14 residues. V was clipped by 3 bases and J by 5 bases, with 13 bases between them. Germline CDR1 and CDR2: SGHDN and FVKESK. Combining the CDR3 with reference TRBV14 and TRBJ1-1 gives the whole variable domain EAGVTQFPSHSVIEKGQTVTLRCDPISGHDNLYWYRRVMGKEIKFLLHFVKESKQDESGMPNNRFLAERTGGTYSTLKVQPAELEDSGVYFCASSHLQGTTEAFFGQGTRLTVV.

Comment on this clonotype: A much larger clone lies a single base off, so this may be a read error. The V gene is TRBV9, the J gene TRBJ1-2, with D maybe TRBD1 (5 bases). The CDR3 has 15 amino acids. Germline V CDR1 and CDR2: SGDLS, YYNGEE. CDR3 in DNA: TGTGCCAGCAGCGTAGACCAGGGTGTGAGCTATGGCCACACCTTC. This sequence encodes CASSVDQGVSYGHTF.

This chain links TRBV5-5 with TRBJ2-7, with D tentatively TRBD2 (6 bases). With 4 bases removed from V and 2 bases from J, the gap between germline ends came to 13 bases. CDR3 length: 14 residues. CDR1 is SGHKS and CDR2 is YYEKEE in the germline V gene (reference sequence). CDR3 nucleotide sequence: TGTGCCAGCAGCCCTGGGACTTGGGCCTACGAGCAGTACTTC. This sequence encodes CASSPGTWAYEQYF.

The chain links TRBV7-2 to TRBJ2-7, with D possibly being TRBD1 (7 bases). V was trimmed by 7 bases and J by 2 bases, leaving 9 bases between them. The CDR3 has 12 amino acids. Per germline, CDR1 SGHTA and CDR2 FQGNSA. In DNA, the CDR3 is TGTGCCAGCACCAGGGGGGCCTACGAGCAGTACTTC. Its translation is CASTRGAYEQYF.